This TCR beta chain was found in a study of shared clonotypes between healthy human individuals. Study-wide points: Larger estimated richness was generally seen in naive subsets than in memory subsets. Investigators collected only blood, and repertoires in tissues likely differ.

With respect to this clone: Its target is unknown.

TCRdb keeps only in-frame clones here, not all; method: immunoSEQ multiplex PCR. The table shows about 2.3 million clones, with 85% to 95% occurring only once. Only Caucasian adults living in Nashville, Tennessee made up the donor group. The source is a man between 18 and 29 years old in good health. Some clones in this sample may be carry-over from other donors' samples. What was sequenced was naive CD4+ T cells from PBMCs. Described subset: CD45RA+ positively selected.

CDR3 sequence (DNA): TGTGCCAGCAGTGAAGTGGGTTTGAACACTGAAGCTTTCTTT. This encodes CASSEVGLNTEAFF. The chain carries TRBV2 and TRBJ1-1, with D unclear. Germline V CDR1 and CDR2: SNHLY, FYNNEI. CDR3 size: 14 residues. The V and J ends lost 1 base and 0 bases respectively, with 6 bases between them. Using reference TRBV2 and TRBJ1-1 for the parts outside the CDR3, the full variable domain is EPEVTQTPSHQVTQMGQEVILRCVPISNHLYFYWYRQILGQKVEFLVSFYNNEISEKSEIFDDQFSVERPDGSNFTLKIRSTKLEDSAMYFCASSEVGLNTEAFFGQGTRLTVV.